This passage covers 12 T cell receptor beta chains from one sample sequenced in a study of beta chain features in type 1 diabetes. Expressed TCRB transcripts got sequenced, as all isolated RNA was reverse transcribed. Clones were read by immunoSEQ multiplex PCR, and TCRdb kept only the in-frame ones, dropping some. The repertoire holds about 360,000 clones, with roughly 13% as singletons. Sequenced sample: naive CD4+ T cells from blood. The receptors were sampled from a man younger than 35 in good health.

This clone was observed a handful of times. This chain joins TRBV12-5 and TRBJ2-3; weak D call: TRBD1 (5 bases). Trimming cost V 0 bases and J 4 bases, with 5 bases left between them. Germline values: CDR1 LGHNT, CDR2 FRNRAP. The CDR3 has 13 residues. CDR3 nucleotide sequence: TGTGCTAGTGGTTTGGTAGGGGCAGATACGCAGTATTTT. Translated, it gives CASGLVGADTQYF.

The rearrangement uses TRBV7-9 and TRBJ1-2; D unclear. The CDR3 loop spans 14 amino acids. Per germline, CDR1 SEHNR and CDR2 FQNEAQ (reference sequence). V gave up 0 bases and J gave up 5 bases, with 10 bases separating them. CDR3 loop: CASSLAGGRYGYTF. The CDR3 bases are TGTGCCAGCAGCTTAGCAGGCGGAAGATATGGCTACACCTTC. The full variable domain, with the rest looked up from reference TRBV7-9 and TRBJ1-2, is DTGVSQNPRHKITKRGQNVTFRCDPISEHNRLYWYRQTLGQGPEFLTYFQNEAQLEKSRLLSDRFSAERPKGSFSTLEIQRTEQGDSAMYLCASSLAGGRYGYTFGSGTRLTVV.

The chain employs TRBV6-1 and TRBJ2-5; 8 positions agree with TRBD2. Germline loops: CDR1 MNHNS, CDR2 SASEGT. The CDR3 loop spans 16 amino acids. The V segment lost 2 bases and the J segment 4 bases; nucleotides outside the gene matches: 9. CDR3 coding DNA: TGTGCCAGCAGTGAACAAGTGGCGGGGGGACGAGAGACCCAGTACTTC. This gives the protein CASSEQVAGGRETQYF.

The V gene is TRBV11-3, the J gene TRBJ2-1; 9 nucleotides match TRBD1. Germline V gene data show CDR1 as SGHNT and CDR2 as YENEEA. The CDR3 length is 16 residues. The ends lost 5 bases at V and 5 bases at J; junction bases unmatched: 10. The CDR3 loop is CASSPRDRGYNNEQFF. The CDR3 nucleotides are TGTGCCAGCAGCCCCCGTGACAGGGGGTACAACAATGAGCAGTTCTTC.

This clone has at least ten counts. This chain links TRBV7-9 with TRBJ2-2; 8 bases fit TRBD1. CDR1 and CDR2 (germline): SEHNR, FQNEAQ (reference sequence). The V and J ends lost 6 bases and 7 bases, in that order; junction bases with no gene match: 13. The CDR3 extends over 16 amino acids. CDR3 protein: CASRSTGQGRSGELFF. The CDR3 bases are TGTGCCAGCAGATCAACCGGACAGGGAAGGAGCGGGGAGCTGTTTTTT.

The V and J genes are TRBV19 and TRBJ1-5, with D unclear. Trimming cost V 1 base and J 4 bases, with 17 bases left between them. The CDR3 runs to 17 residues. Germline CDR1 LNHDA, CDR2 SQIVND (reference sequence). The CDR3 DNA sequence: TGTGCCAGTAGTATAGCAGCAGGCGAGGCGGGTAATCAGCCCCAGCATTTT. This encodes CASSIAAGEAGNQPQHF. The whole variable domain, filled in from reference TRBV19 and TRBJ1-5, reads DGGITQSPKYLFRKEGQNVTLSCEQNLNHDAMYWYRQDPGQGLRLIYYSQIVNDFQKGDIAEGYSVSREKKESFPLTVTSAQKNPTAFYLCASSIAAGEAGNQPQHFGDGTRLSIL.

CDR3 sequence reads: CASSLRERASGKREQFF. The CDR3 bases are TGTGCCAGCAGCTTACGTGAGCGGGCTAGCGGGAAACGTGAGCAGTTCTTC. The chain has TRBV7-3 and TRBJ2-1; 9 bases fit TRBD2. Losses at the gene ends were 2 bases for V and 9 bases for J; bases not matched to a gene: 14. Per germline, CDR1 SGHTA and CDR2 FQGTGA. There are 17 residues in the CDR3.

This clone was counted only a few times. The rearrangement links TRBV7-2 to TRBJ1-1, with 10 positions matching TRBD1. Germline CDR1 is SGHTA and CDR2 is FQGNSA. The V and J ends lost 3 bases and 11 bases, in that order; junction bases with no gene match: 6. The CDR3 spans 13 residues. The DNA for the CDR3 is TGTGCCAGCAGCTTGGACAGGGGGGATTTGGCTTTCTTT. It translates to CASSLDRGDLAFF.

This clone showed up just a few times. The rearrangement uses TRBV11-2 and TRBJ2-7; D possibly corresponds to TRBD2 (5 bases). This CDR3 comprises 13 residues. CDR1 SGHAT and CDR2 FQNNGV come from the germline V gene. The V gene lost 4 bases and the J gene lost 5 bases, with 12 bases spanning the gap. The CDR3 loop is CASSSRGPDEQYF. The CDR3 bases are TGTGCCAGCAGCTCCCGGGGTCCGGACGAGCAGTACTTC.

The chain is built from TRBV5-4 and TRBJ1-1; TRBD1 matches at 7 bases. V lost 5 bases, J lost 1 base, and 8 bases stayed unmatched. The CDR3 sequence is 15 residues long. Germline-derived CDR1 and CDR2 are SGHNT and YYREEE (reference sequence). Here the CDR3 DNA reads TGTGCCAGCAGAAAAGCAGGGGGTCCGAACACTGAAGCTTTCTTT. Translating it yields CASRKAGGPNTEAFF.

The rearrangement uses TRBV4-3 and TRBJ2-2; D is possibly TRBD2 (6 bases). CDR1 LGHNA and CDR2 YSLEER come from the germline V gene. V lost 0 bases to trimming and J lost 3 bases, with 11 bases between them. The CDR3 extends over 16 amino acids. The CDR3 region is CASSQESAGHTGELFF. The DNA of the CDR3 is TGCGCCAGCAGCCAAGAGTCAGCGGGCCACACCGGGGAGCTGTTTTTT.

This clone was recorded a few times. The rearrangement joins TRBV9 to TRBJ2-5, with D possibly TRBD2 on 7 matching bases. This CDR3 spans 16 amino acids. Germline CDR1 SGDLS, CDR2 YYNGEE. Trimming removed 4 bases from V and 5 bases from J, with 21 bases in between. This chain's CDR3 is CASSPSGGGSVETQYF. The DNA of the CDR3 is TGTGCCAGCAGCCCCAGCGGCGGGGGCTCCGTGGAGACCCAGTACTTC.